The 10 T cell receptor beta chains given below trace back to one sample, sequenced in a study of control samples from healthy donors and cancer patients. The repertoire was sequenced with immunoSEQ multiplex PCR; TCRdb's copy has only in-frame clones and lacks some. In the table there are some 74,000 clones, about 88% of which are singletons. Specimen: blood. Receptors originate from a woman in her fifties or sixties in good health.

The CDR3 sequence: CASSFKDGYGYTF. The CDR3 DNA is TGTGCCAGCAGCTTTAAGGACGGCTATGGCTACACCTTC. This rearrangement joins TRBV5-4 to TRBJ1-2; D gene ambiguous. V shed 2 bases and J shed 4 bases, with 9 bases lying between them. The CDR3 has 13 residues. Per germline, CDR1 SGHNT and CDR2 YYREEE (reference sequence). Based on the CDR3 plus reference TRBV5-4 and TRBJ1-2, the full variable domain is ETGVTQSPTHLIKTRGQQVTLRCSSQSGHNTVSWYQQALGQGPQFIFQYYREEENGRGNFPPRFSGLQFPNYSSELNVNALELDDSALYLCASSFKDGYGYTFGSGTRLTVV.

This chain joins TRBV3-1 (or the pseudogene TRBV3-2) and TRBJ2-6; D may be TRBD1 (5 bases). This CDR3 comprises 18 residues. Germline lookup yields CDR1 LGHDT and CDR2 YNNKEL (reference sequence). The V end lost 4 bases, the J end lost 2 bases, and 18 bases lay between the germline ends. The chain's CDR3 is CASSREGAALAGANVLTF. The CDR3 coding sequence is TGTGCCAGCAGCCGAGAAGGGGCCGCCCTGGCTGGGGCCAACGTCCTGACTTTC.

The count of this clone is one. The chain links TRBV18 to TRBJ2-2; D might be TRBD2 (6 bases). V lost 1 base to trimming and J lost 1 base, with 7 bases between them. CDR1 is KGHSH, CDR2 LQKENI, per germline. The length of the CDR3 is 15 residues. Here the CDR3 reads CASSPLGGNTGELFF. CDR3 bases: TGTGCCAGCTCACCACTCGGGGGGAACACCGGGGAGCTGTTTTTT.

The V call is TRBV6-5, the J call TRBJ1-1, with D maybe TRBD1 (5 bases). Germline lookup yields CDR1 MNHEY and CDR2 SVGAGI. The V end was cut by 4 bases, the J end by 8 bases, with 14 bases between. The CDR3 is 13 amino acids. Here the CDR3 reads CASSLRTRQEAFF. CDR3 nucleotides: TGTGCCAGCAGTTTACGGACACGACAAGAAGCTTTCTTT.

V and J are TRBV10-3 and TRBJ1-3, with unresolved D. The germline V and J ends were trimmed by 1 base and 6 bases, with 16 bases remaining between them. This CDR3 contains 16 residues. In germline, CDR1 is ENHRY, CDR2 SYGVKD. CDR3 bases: TGTGCCATCAGTGAGTACTCGGAAGTATTGGAAAACACCATATATTTT. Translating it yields CAISEYSEVLENTIYF.

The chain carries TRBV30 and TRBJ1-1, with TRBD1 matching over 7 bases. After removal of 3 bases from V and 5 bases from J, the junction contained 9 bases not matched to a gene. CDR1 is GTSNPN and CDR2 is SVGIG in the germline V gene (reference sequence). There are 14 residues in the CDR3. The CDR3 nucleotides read TGTGCCTGGAGCGAGGGGGCGAGAGGGACTGAAGCTTTCTTT. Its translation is CAWSEGARGTEAFF.

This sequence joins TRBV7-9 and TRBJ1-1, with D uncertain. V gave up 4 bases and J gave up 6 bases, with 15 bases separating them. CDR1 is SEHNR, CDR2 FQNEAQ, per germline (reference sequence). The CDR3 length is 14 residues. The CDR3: CASSSLAPGAEAFF. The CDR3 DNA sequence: TGTGCCAGCAGCTCCCTGGCCCCTGGAGCTGAAGCTTTCTTT.

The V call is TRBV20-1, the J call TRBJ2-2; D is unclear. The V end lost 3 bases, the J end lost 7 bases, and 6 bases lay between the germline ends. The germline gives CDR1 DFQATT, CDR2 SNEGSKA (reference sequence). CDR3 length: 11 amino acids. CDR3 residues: CSASGSGELFF. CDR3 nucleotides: TGCAGTGCTAGCGGCAGCGGGGAGCTGTTTTTT.

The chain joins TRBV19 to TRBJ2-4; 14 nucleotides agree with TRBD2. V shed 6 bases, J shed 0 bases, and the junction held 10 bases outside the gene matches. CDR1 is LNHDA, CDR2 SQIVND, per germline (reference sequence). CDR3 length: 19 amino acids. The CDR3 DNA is TGTGCCAGTAGCCAGGGACTAGCGGGGGCCATAGTAGCCAAAAACATTCAGTACTTC. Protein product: CASSQGLAGAIVAKNIQYF.

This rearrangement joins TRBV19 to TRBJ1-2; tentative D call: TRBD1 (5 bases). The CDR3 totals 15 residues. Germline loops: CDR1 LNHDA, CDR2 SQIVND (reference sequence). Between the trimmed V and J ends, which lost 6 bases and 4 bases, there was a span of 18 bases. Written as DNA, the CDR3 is TGTGCCAGTAGGTTCGAAGCGGGACTGAGCTATGGCTACACCTTC. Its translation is CASRFEAGLSYGYTF.